Presented here are 3 T cell receptor beta chains from one specimen sequenced in a study of blood T cell repertoires in COVID-19. Some clones are missing from TCRdb's copy, which holds only in-frame ones; the method was immunoSEQ multiplex PCR. The sample records a few hundred thousand clones, 88% being singletons. The material sequenced was PBMCs or T cells enriched from blood (not recorded which). These receptors all come from a woman in her forties who had been exposed to COVID-19.

CDR3 sequence: CASSQGTGFTPGAKNIQYF. The CDR3 nucleotides are TGTGCCAGCAGCCAAGGGACAGGGTTTACCCCGGGAGCCAAAAACATTCAGTACTTC. The gene calls are TRBV3-1 (or the pseudogene TRBV3-2) and TRBJ2-4; 8 positions match TRBD1. The CDR3 spans 19 residues. V shed 1 base and J 0 bases; nucleotides not matched to a gene: 11. The germline V gene encodes CDR1 LGHDT and CDR2 YNNKEL (reference sequence).

The rearrangement links TRBV3-1 (or the pseudogene TRBV3-2) to TRBJ2-5; D is perhaps TRBD1 (5 bases). CDR3 length: 13 residues. Looked up from germline, CDR1 is LGHDT and CDR2 is YNNKEL (reference sequence). Trimming removed 5 bases from V and 5 bases from J, with 12 bases in between. CDR3 region: CASSKGQGETQYF. The CDR3 DNA reads as TGTGCCAGCAGCAAAGGTCAGGGTGAGACCCAGTACTTC.

This clone was seen just once. V is TRBV2 and J is TRBJ1-2; 10 bases agree with TRBD1. The CDR3 length is 14 residues. Germline V gene sequence: CDR1 SNHLY, CDR2 FYNNEI. V dropped 7 bases and J dropped 0; count of bases not matched to a gene: 2. The DNA for the CDR3 is TGTGCCAGCAACGGACAGGGGGCTAACTATGGCTACACCTTC. It translates to CASNGQGANYGYTF.